Only one count was recorded for the clone carrying this T cell receptor beta chain. The sample originates from a study of blood T cell repertoires in COVID-19. The wider study: Spain, Italy and the United States supplied samples that represented acute and convalescent COVID-19. T cells, B-cell-depleted T cells, or PBMCs provided the cDNA or gDNA that served as material.

As handled by the study authors: For nucleated cells, counts were estimated from reference gene primer amplification. Generated by immunoSEQ multiplex PCR, the TCRdb table keeps only in-frame clones and is missing some. The DNA was the basis for D and trimming; V, J and clone size are from that table. In the table there are about 100,000 clones, 80% of which are singletons. CDR3 length: 14 amino acids. V was clipped by 6 bases and J by 4 bases, with 14 bases between them. CDR1 ENHRY and CDR2 SYGVKD come from the germline V gene. The specimen was peripheral blood. The chain employs TRBV10-3 and TRBJ2-3, with D possibly TRBD2 on 5 matching bases. This receptor was obtained from a woman in her 70s with acute or convalescent COVID-19. The CDR3 region is CAIRGLGSPDTQYF. The CDR3 DNA sequence: TGTGCCATCAGGGGTTTGGGGAGCCCAGATACGCAGTATTTT.